These 30 T cell receptor beta chains were sequenced from one sample in a study of identifying expanded T cells in peripheral blood. The protocol was immunoSEQ multiplex PCR, while the TCRdb copy is restricted to in-frame clones and leaves out a portion. The repertoire consists of 100,000 to 150,000 clones, with 70% to 90% occurring once and the leading ten covering 8.4%. The specimen was blood. These receptors were obtained from a person aged 18-70 years in good health.

This chain links TRBV18 with TRBJ2-5; 9 bases fit TRBD1. Germline V gene data show CDR1 as KGHSH and CDR2 as LQKENI. V lost 5 bases, J lost 0 bases, and 4 bases stayed unmatched. CDR3 size: 15 residues. Written as DNA, the CDR3 is TGTGCCAGCTCAAAGAACAGGGGGCACCAAGAGACCCAGTACTTC. This codes for CASSKNRGHQETQYF.

The chain has TRBV5-5 and TRBJ1-5; D is uncertain. This CDR3 comprises 13 residues. The germline CDR1 and CDR2 sequences are SGHKS and YYEKEE (reference sequence). V was clipped by 4 bases and J by 4 bases, with 9 bases between them. The CDR3 loop reads CASSHSGNQPQHF. As DNA, the CDR3 is TGTGCCAGCAGCCACTCGGGAAATCAGCCCCAGCATTTT.

The chain is built from TRBV11-1 and TRBJ2-7, with D perhaps matching TRBD1 (5 bases). The CDR3 consists of 12 residues. The V gene lost 7 bases and the J gene lost 2 bases, with 9 bases spanning the gap. CDR1 and CDR2 (germline): SGHAT, FQDESV (reference sequence). For the CDR3, the DNA is TGTGCCAGCACAGGGCTTACCTACGAGCAGTACTTC. Its protein is CASTGLTYEQYF.

The rearrangement joins TRBV5-6 to TRBJ1-5, with no clear D. The V and J ends lost 2 bases and 2 bases respectively, with 5 bases between them. The CDR3 loop spans 13 amino acids. Germline V gene lookup returns CDR1 SGHDT and CDR2 YYEEEE. Here the CDR3 reads CASSFQRNQPQHF. In DNA form, the CDR3 reads TGTGCCAGCAGCTTTCAGCGCAATCAGCCCCAGCATTTT.

The sample holds a few counts of this clone. Other DNA sequences within the sample encode an identical CDR3. V gene TRBV6-6 combines with J gene TRBJ1-5; D might be TRBD1 (5 bases). V lost 5 bases and J 4 bases, leaving 12 bases between the germline ends. Germline-derived CDR1 and CDR2 are MNHNY and SVGAGI (reference sequence). The CDR3 contains 14 residues. The CDR3 spells CASSPQGPNQPQHF. The DNA of the CDR3 is TGTGCCAGCAGTCCCCAGGGACCTAATCAGCCCCAGCATTTT.

V is TRBV15 and J is TRBJ1-2; D gene uncertain. The CDR3 consists of 15 residues. The V gene's germline CDR1 is LNHNV and CDR2 YYDKDF (reference sequence). V was pared by 5 bases and J by 3 bases, with 16 bases between. CDR3 nucleotide sequence: TGTGCCACCAGCTCCCGTCCCCCAGCTTACTATGGCTACACCTTC. Amino acid sequence: CATSSRPPAYYGYTF.

The chain has TRBV7-3 and TRBJ2-1; 8 bases match TRBD1. In germline, CDR1 is SGHTA, CDR2 FQGTGA. This CDR3 spans 16 amino acids. J was trimmed by 5 bases and V by 3 bases; bases with no gene match: 9. CDR3 coding DNA: TGTGCCAGCAGCTTGTCAGGACAGGGTAGCCACAATGAGCAGTTCTTC. Protein: CASSLSGQGSHNEQFF. Filled out from reference TRBV7-3 and TRBJ2-1, the complete variable domain reads GAGVSQTPSNKVTEKGKYVELRCDPISGHTALYWYRQSLGQGPEFLIYFQGTGAADDSGLPNDRFFAVRPEGSVSTLKIQRTERGDSAVYLCASSLSGQGSHNEQFFGPGTRLTVL.

The chain uses TRBV2 and TRBJ1-2; tentatively, D is TRBD1 (5 bases). The CDR3 has 16 amino acids. The ends were cut back, 0 bases at V and 5 bases at J, with 16 bases in the middle. Per the germline V gene, CDR1 is SNHLY and CDR2 is FYNNEI. This CDR3 reads CASSEAGPAGDYGYTF. The CDR3 nucleotides are TGTGCCAGCAGTGAAGCGGGACCAGCTGGGGATTATGGCTACACCTTC.

The chain uses TRBV14 and TRBJ2-3, with TRBD2 identical over 10 bases. This CDR3 has 17 residues. The V gene end was trimmed by 5 bases and the J gene end by 0 bases; junction bases not matched to a gene: 8. Looked up from germline, CDR1 is SGHDN and CDR2 is FVKESK. The CDR3 DNA reads as TGTGCCAGCAGCTCCCGGCTAGCGGGGGCGAGCACAGATACGCAGTATTTT. Residues: CASSSRLAGASTDTQYF.

The chain carries TRBV9 and TRBJ1-2, with 8 bases identical to TRBD1. Germline V gene lookup returns CDR1 SGDLS and CDR2 YYNGEE. V shed 0 bases and J 5 bases; nucleotides not matched to a gene: 6. The CDR3 is made up of 15 amino acids. The CDR3 nucleotides are TGTGCCAGCAGCGTAGAAAGGACAGGGCATTATGGCTACACCTTC. It yields the protein CASSVERTGHYGYTF.

The rearrangement joins TRBV4-3 to TRBJ1-2, with D possibly matching TRBD1 (5 bases). With 4 bases removed from V and 4 bases from J, the gap between germline ends came to 16 bases. The CDR3 is made up of 15 amino acids. CDR1 and CDR2 from the germline V gene are LGHNA and YSLEER. CDR3 in DNA: TGCGCCAGCAGCCCCAATCTCGGGGGGAGCTATGGCTACACCTTC. It yields the protein CASSPNLGGSYGYTF.

The rearrangement links TRBV4-1 to TRBJ2-5, with D perhaps TRBD2 (6 bases). The V end was cut by 1 base, the J end by 0 bases, with 12 bases between. CDR1 and CDR2 (germline): MGHRA, YSYEKL. The CDR3 length is 16 residues. For the CDR3, the DNA is TGCGCCAGCAGCCAAGGGCGGGGCCAGTACCAAGAGACCCAGTACTTC. Protein product: CASSQGRGQYQETQYF.

Only one count was recorded for this clone. The chain employs TRBV15 and TRBJ1-3; 9 bases are shared with TRBD1. The CDR3 covers 14 residues. Germline assignment: CDR1 LNHNV and CDR2 YYDKDF (reference sequence). CDR3 in DNA: TGTGAGGGGGGACAGGGTTTTTACATCGGCTCCATATATTTT. Translated: CEGGQGFYIGSIYF.

The J gene is TRBJ1-4, the V gene TRBV28; 7 nucleotides align to TRBD1. Germline trimming cut 5 bases from V and 7 bases from J; bases unmatched to any gene: 13. CDR3 length: 16 amino acids. Germline CDR1 and CDR2: MDHEN and SYDVKM. The CDR3 sequence: CASSVRQGPISEKLFF. The DNA of the CDR3 is TGTGCCAGCAGTGTAAGACAGGGACCAATATCTGAAAAACTGTTTTTT.

This rearrangement joins TRBV7-2 to TRBJ2-2; D may be TRBD1 (7 bases). CDR1 SGHTA and CDR2 FQGNSA come from the germline V gene. Trimming pared 5 bases from V and 5 bases from J, leaving 18 bases between. This CDR3 comprises 16 residues. CDR3 DNA sequence: TGTGCCAGCAGCCGACTAGGGACAGCCGCAACCGGGGAGCTGTTTTTT. It specifies CASSRLGTAATGELFF.

The chain links TRBV2 to TRBJ2-4; tentatively, D is TRBD1 (6 bases). With 6 bases removed from V and 5 bases from J, the gap between germline ends came to 14 bases. This CDR3 has 14 residues. Per germline, CDR1 SNHLY and CDR2 FYNNEI. CDR3 nucleotides: TGTGCCAGCAGGTACAGGGTGTCCGAAAACATTCAGTACTTC. This sequence encodes CASRYRVSENIQYF.

This sequence joins TRBV5-1 and TRBJ1-2; maybe TRBD1 (6 bases). This CDR3 contains 15 residues. Germline-derived CDR1 and CDR2 are SGHRS and YFSETQ. The V end was cut by 0 bases, the J end by 8 bases, with 17 bases between. The CDR3 sequence: CASSLAAGGLRGYTF. The CDR3, as DNA: TGCGCCAGCAGCTTGGCGGCGGGGGGCCTCCGGGGCTACACCTTC.

The V and J genes are TRBV19 and TRBJ2-3, with TRBD2 matching 7 bases. There are 14 residues in the CDR3. CDR1 is LNHDA and CDR2 is SQIVND in the germline V gene (reference sequence). V lost 5 bases to trimming and J lost 5 bases; unmatched junction nucleotides: 7. The CDR3 nucleotides read TGTGCCAGTAGTCTCGGGGGGTTCGGAGATACGCAGTATTTT. It codes for CASSLGGFGDTQYF.

The J gene is TRBJ2-2, the V gene TRBV19; 12 nucleotides align to TRBD2. Germline V gene sequence: CDR1 LNHDA, CDR2 SQIVND (reference sequence). The CDR3 is 19 amino acids. V shed 6 bases and J 4 bases; nucleotides not matched to a gene: 15. DNA for the CDR3: TGTGCCAGTAGAGGGACCCATGGGACTAGCGGGTCATTCACCGGGGAGCTGTTTTTT. Translating gives CASRGTHGTSGSFTGELFF.

V is TRBV10-1 and J is TRBJ1-2; D unclear. The CDR3 covers 12 residues. Germline V lookup: CDR1 WNHNN, CDR2 SYGVQD (reference sequence). V dropped 0 bases and J dropped 7 bases, with 6 bases sitting between them. The CDR3 is CASSESSCGYTF. Written as DNA, the CDR3 is TGCGCCAGCAGTGAGTCGAGTTGTGGCTACACCTTC.

To note about this clone: Other DNA variants within this sample encode the same CDR3. The chain couples TRBV18 to TRBJ1-1; 11 bases map to TRBD1. With V trimmed by 3 bases and J by 5 bases, 2 bases remained unmatched. Germline CDR1 and CDR2: KGHSH and LQKENI. The CDR3 totals 14 residues. CDR3: CASSPGQGGTEAFF. CDR3 nucleotide sequence: TGTGCCAGCTCACCGGGACAGGGGGGTACTGAAGCTTTCTTT.

The count of this clone is one. This chain joins TRBV4-2 and TRBJ2-1; 16 bases align to TRBD2. The CDR3 covers 16 residues. The germline V gene has CDR1 LGHNA and CDR2 YNFKEQ. V dropped 1 base and J dropped 10; count of bases not matched to a gene: 4. CDR3 bases: TGTGCCAGCAGCCAAGCGGGACTAGCGGGGGGGCCCGAGCAGTTCTTC. Protein sequence: CASSQAGLAGGPEQFF.

This clone was picked up one time. J is TRBJ2-1 and V is TRBV30, with D possibly matching TRBD2 (5 bases). V was trimmed by 0 bases and J by 9 bases, leaving 12 bases between them. CDR1 and CDR2 from the germline V gene are GTSNPN and SVGIG (reference sequence). This CDR3 comprises 13 residues. The CDR3 loop reads CAWSVRGEGEQFF. The CDR3, as DNA: TGTGCCTGGAGTGTCCGCGGAGAGGGTGAGCAGTTCTTC.

The CDR3 loop reads CASSRTTSGRDTQYF. The CDR3 DNA reads as TGTGCCAGCAGCAGAACAACCAGCGGACGGGATACGCAGTATTTT. The gene calls are TRBV5-6 and TRBJ2-3; TRBD2 might be the D (5 bases). The germline CDR1 and CDR2 sequences are SGHDT and YYEEEE. The CDR3 extends over 15 amino acids. Deletions cut 4 bases from V and 6 bases from J, with 18 bases between.

V is TRBV2 and J is TRBJ2-7; D is possibly TRBD1 (5 bases). Germline V gene data show CDR1 as SNHLY and CDR2 as FYNNEI. The CDR3 has 13 residues. Trimming stripped 4 bases from V and 1 base from J, with 8 bases between. The CDR3 DNA sequence: TGTGCCAGCAGTGGGACAACGTCCTACGAGCAGTACTTC. Translating it yields CASSGTTSYEQYF.

CDR3 coding DNA: TGTGCCAGCAGGGGTCACAGGGTAAACTATGGCTACACCTTC. It translates to CASRGHRVNYGYTF. The genes are TRBV6-5 and TRBJ1-2; D is perhaps TRBD1 (6 bases). Germline-derived CDR1 and CDR2 are MNHEY and SVGAGI. The CDR3 is 14 residues long. The V end lost 6 bases, the J end lost 2 bases, and 13 bases lay between the germline ends.

The genes are TRBV7-7 and TRBJ2-1, with TRBD2 matching over 8 bases. The CDR3 runs to 15 residues. Germline CDR1 SSHAT, CDR2 FNYEAQ (reference sequence). Trimming cost V 2 bases and J 7 bases; bases outside gene matches: 7. The CDR3 DNA sequence: TGTGCCAGCAGCTTATTCAGCGGGAGCGCTAATGAGCAGTTCTTC. Encoded protein: CASSLFSGSANEQFF.

This chain joins TRBV15 and TRBJ2-7; D is uncertain. V was cut by 1 base and J by 3 bases, with 13 bases left in between. The CDR3 is 15 amino acids. Per germline, CDR1 LNHNV and CDR2 YYDKDF (reference sequence). In DNA, the CDR3 is TGTGCCACCAGCAGAGTCGGCGGCCGGCTCTACGAGCAGTACTTC. This encodes CATSRVGGRLYEQYF.

Turning to this clone: The same CDR3 is also encoded by other DNA sequences in this sample. This chain joins TRBV18 and TRBJ2-7, with TRBD1 matching over 12 bases. The V gene end was trimmed by 0 bases and the J gene end by 6 bases; junction bases not matched to a gene: 3. Germline lookup yields CDR1 KGHSH and CDR2 LQKENI. The length of the CDR3 is 15 residues. The CDR3, as DNA: TGTGCCAGCTCACCACCGGGACAGGGGGCACTCGAGCAGTACTTC. This sequence encodes CASSPPGQGALEQYF.

This rearrangement joins TRBV4-2 to TRBJ2-2; 8 nucleotides match TRBD2. The J segment lost 5 bases and the V segment lost 1 base, leaving 12 bases of the junction unmatched. This CDR3 spans 18 amino acids. Germline V CDR1 and CDR2: LGHNA, YNFKEQ. The CDR3 loop is CASSQVTGGDGRTGELFF. The CDR3 coding sequence is TGTGCCAGCAGCCAAGTTACCGGGGGGGACGGAAGAACCGGGGAGCTGTTTTTT.